Listed here is a single T cell receptor (beta chain). The antigen is not known. At the DNA level, this CDR3 is encoded by other sequences in the same sample as well. The data were taken from a study of T cell responses to AZD1222 COVID-19 vaccine. Findings and caveats of the study: Per reports, nearly half of all spike-specific TCRs target regions that are unmutated in variants. Spike regions recognized by vaccine-associated CD4 TCRs spanned the protein, led by 160-218 and 743-854. Sampled repertoires all dated from after the peak T cell response. The donors showed a predominance of white British ancestry and of females, with possible underestimation of clonal diversity.

This table comes from immunoSEQ multiplex PCR, and its TCRdb copy is limited to in-frame clones, with some not included. The sample holds over 150,000 clones, 86% seen once. This TCR came from an adult in good health. The source was peripheral blood, collected on day 0 of MenACWY control vaccination.

CDR3 amino acids: CASSRNYGYTF. In DNA, the CDR3 is TGTGCCAGCAGTAGAAACTATGGCTACACCTTC. This chain links TRBV25-1 with TRBJ1-2; D gene ambiguous. Trimming took 5 bases from V and 2 from J, leaving 3 bases between them. CDR1 MGHDK and CDR2 SYGVNS come from the germline V gene. The CDR3 spans 11 residues.